This passage covers 17 T cell receptor beta chains from one sample sequenced in a study of shared clonotypes between healthy human individuals. Using immunoSEQ multiplex PCR, the repertoire was profiled, and TCRdb retains in-frame clones only, with some absent. The table lists some 240,000 clones, about 65% of them singletons. Sequences were obtained from memory CD4+ T cells sorted from blood. The subset here: CD45RA-negative fraction. These receptors all come from a man under 40 in good health.

Only a few counts were recorded for this clone. This chain connects TRBV6-6 to TRBJ1-2; D might be TRBD1 (6 bases). The germline V gene encodes CDR1 MNHNY and CDR2 SVGAGI (reference sequence). V dropped 5 bases and J dropped 3 bases, with 7 bases sitting between them. This CDR3 comprises 12 residues. The CDR3: CASSPGDYGYTF. CDR3 in DNA: TGTGCCAGCAGTCCAGGGGACTATGGCTACACCTTC.

Here the CDR3 DNA reads TGTGCCAGCAGCGGTGGACCCTCTCTTGGGCAGTTCTTC. This translates into CASSGGPSLGQFF. The rearrangement uses TRBV11-3 and TRBJ2-1, with D unresolved. The CDR3 is 13 amino acids. The germline gives CDR1 SGHNT, CDR2 YENEEA. V lost 5 bases and J 12 bases, leaving 17 bases between the germline ends.

The gene calls are TRBV7-6 and TRBJ1-2, with TRBD1 as a possible D gene (5 bases). The germline V gene encodes CDR1 SGHVS and CDR2 FNYEAQ. The CDR3 is made up of 13 amino acids. Trimming left V 3 bases short and J 7 bases short, with 12 bases between. The CDR3 region is CASSFRGVGGYTF. DNA of the CDR3: TGTGCCAGCAGCTTTCGGGGGGTGGGTGGCTACACCTTC. Together with reference TRBV7-6 and TRBJ1-2, the CDR3 gives the full variable domain: GAGVSQSPRYKVTKRGQDVALRCDPISGHVSLYWYRQALGQGPEFLTYFNYEAQQDKSGLPNDRFSAERPEGSISTLTIQRTEQRDSAMYRCASSFRGVGGYTFGSGTRLTVV.

This clone has more than one count but fewer than ten. The rearrangement joins TRBV14 to TRBJ1-2; D remains ambiguous. This CDR3 has 13 residues. Germline assignment: CDR1 SGHDN and CDR2 FVKESK. Deletions cut 6 bases from V and 3 bases from J, with 11 bases between. The DNA for the CDR3 is TGTGCCAGCAGACCCATTGGCGACTATGGCTACACCTTC. Residues: CASRPIGDYGYTF.

Worth noting for this clone: Germline is not matched at one junction end, which may reflect a read error. The chain links TRBV5-4 to TRBJ2-7; TRBD2 aligns across 8 bases. The CDR3 extends over 12 amino acids. Germline CDR1 SGHNT, CDR2 YYREEE (reference sequence). CDR3 loop: CASAPAGTRMHF. The DNA of the CDR3 is TGTGCCAGCGCCCCCGCTGGGACTAGGATGCACTTC.

The chain combines TRBV15 with TRBJ1-4, with D unresolved. This CDR3 is 14 amino acids long. Deletions cut 7 bases from V and 1 base from J, with 10 bases between. CDR1 and CDR2 (germline): LNHNV, YYDKDF (reference sequence). As DNA, the CDR3 is TGTGCCACCAAGAAAGGGAAAACTAATGAAAAACTGTTTTTT. Translation: CATKKGKTNEKLFF.

The chain uses TRBV7-9 and TRBJ1-1, with unresolved D. V shed 1 base and J shed 8 bases, with 14 bases lying between them. This CDR3 has 14 amino acids. The germline CDR1 and CDR2 sequences are SEHNR and FQNEAQ (reference sequence). CDR3 in amino acids: CASSLGGNLIEAFF. DNA for the CDR3: TGTGCCAGCAGCTTAGGGGGAAATCTTATCGAAGCTTTCTTT.

The rearrangement uses TRBV18 and TRBJ2-7; TRBD2 aligns across 7 bases. Germline-derived CDR1 and CDR2 are KGHSH and LQKENI. The CDR3 loop spans 15 amino acids. V trimming: 3 bases; J trimming: 5 bases; junction bases outside the gene matches: 10. Here the CDR3 DNA reads TGTGCCAGCTCACCCGCCTTGGGAAGCGGGGACGAGCAGTACTTC. Protein product: CASSPALGSGDEQYF.

This clone showed up just once. This chain links TRBV6-1 with TRBJ2-7; the D is unclear. This CDR3 region has 11 residues. Germline CDR1 reads MNHNS; CDR2 reads SASEGT. Trimming removed 5 bases at V and 6 bases at J, with 8 bases between. CDR3 in amino acids: CASSRPSEQYF. The CDR3 coding sequence is TGTGCCAGCAGTCGACCAAGCGAGCAGTACTTC.

V and J are TRBV6-5 and TRBJ2-6; unclear D gene. Germline assignment: CDR1 MNHEY and CDR2 SVGAGI. This CDR3 is 15 amino acids long. The V end was cut by 2 bases, the J end by 2 bases, with 7 bases between. DNA for the CDR3: TGTGCCAGCAGTTACGACCCAACTGGGGCCAACGTCCTGACTTTC. Protein product: CASSYDPTGANVLTF.

This rearrangement joins TRBV10-1 to TRBJ1-1, with D unresolved. The CDR3 is 16 amino acids. The V gene's germline CDR1 is WNHNN and CDR2 SYGVQD (reference sequence). The V and J ends lost 7 bases and 1 base respectively, with 19 bases between them. The CDR3 loop is CASKPRQRVENTEAFF. CDR3 coding DNA: TGCGCCAGCAAACCTAGACAAAGGGTGGAGAACACTGAAGCTTTCTTT.

The V call is TRBV7-9, the J call TRBJ2-5; D unclear. V was clipped by 11 bases and J by 7 bases, with 17 bases between them. The CDR3 is 12 residues long. Germline CDR1 reads SEHNR; CDR2 reads FQNEAQ (reference sequence). The CDR3 loop reads CALIDLDGTQYF. The CDR3 DNA follows: TGTGCCCTCATAGATTTAGACGGGACCCAGTACTTC. Full variable domain (outside the CDR3, taken from reference TRBV7-9 and TRBJ2-5): DTGVSQNPRHKITKRGQNVTFRCDPISEHNRLYWYRQTLGQGPEFLTYFQNEAQLEKSRLLSDRFSAERPKGSFSTLEIQRTEQGDSAMYLCALIDLDGTQYFGPGTRLLVL.

The chain joins TRBV5-4 to TRBJ2-3; possibly TRBD2 for D (5 bases). The CDR3 extends over 13 amino acids. Germline V gives CDR1 SGHNT, CDR2 YYREEE (reference sequence). Trimming took 4 bases from V and 5 from J, leaving 11 bases between them. CDR3 sequence reads: CASSKDSRDTQYF. The CDR3 region has the DNA TGTGCCAGCAGCAAGGACTCGCGAGATACGCAGTATTTT.

The rearrangement joins TRBV18 to TRBJ1-1; 7 bases fit TRBD1. The V gene end was trimmed by 5 bases and the J gene end by 3 bases; junction bases not matched to a gene: 9. Germline assignment: CDR1 KGHSH and CDR2 LQKENI. The CDR3 spans 15 residues. The DNA for the CDR3 is TGTGCCAGCTCATCGACAGGGCGAGGGTACACTGAAGCTTTCTTT. Translation: CASSSTGRGYTEAFF.

This clone appeared once. The chain links TRBV9 to TRBJ2-3; D perhaps matches TRBD2 (6 bases). CDR3 length equals 15 residues. Trimming cost V 0 bases and J 8 bases, with 16 bases left between them. Germline values: CDR1 SGDLS, CDR2 YYNGEE. CDR3 in amino acids: CASSVAGTGGGTQYF. The CDR3 bases are TGTGCCAGCAGCGTAGCCGGGACTGGGGGTGGTACGCAGTATTTT.

The V gene is TRBV5-4, the J gene TRBJ2-1; 10 bases are a match to TRBD1. Germline CDR1 reads SGHNT; CDR2 reads YYREEE (reference sequence). The CDR3 runs to 15 residues. V was clipped by 0 bases and J by 6 bases; unmatched bases: 3. The chain's CDR3 is CASSLGGTGANEQFF. The DNA for the CDR3 is TGTGCCAGCAGCTTGGGGGGGACAGGGGCCAATGAGCAGTTCTTC.

This clone was seen only a few times. This chain connects TRBV19 to TRBJ2-7; 9 nucleotides line up with TRBD2. The junction had 6 bases not matched to a gene; V was cut back by 4 bases and J by 2 bases. The CDR3 loop spans 15 amino acids. Germline CDR1 reads LNHDA; CDR2 reads SQIVND (reference sequence). DNA of the CDR3: TGTGCCAGTAGTAATAGCGGGAGTGGCACCTACGAGCAGTACTTC. It is translated as CASSNSGSGTYEQYF.